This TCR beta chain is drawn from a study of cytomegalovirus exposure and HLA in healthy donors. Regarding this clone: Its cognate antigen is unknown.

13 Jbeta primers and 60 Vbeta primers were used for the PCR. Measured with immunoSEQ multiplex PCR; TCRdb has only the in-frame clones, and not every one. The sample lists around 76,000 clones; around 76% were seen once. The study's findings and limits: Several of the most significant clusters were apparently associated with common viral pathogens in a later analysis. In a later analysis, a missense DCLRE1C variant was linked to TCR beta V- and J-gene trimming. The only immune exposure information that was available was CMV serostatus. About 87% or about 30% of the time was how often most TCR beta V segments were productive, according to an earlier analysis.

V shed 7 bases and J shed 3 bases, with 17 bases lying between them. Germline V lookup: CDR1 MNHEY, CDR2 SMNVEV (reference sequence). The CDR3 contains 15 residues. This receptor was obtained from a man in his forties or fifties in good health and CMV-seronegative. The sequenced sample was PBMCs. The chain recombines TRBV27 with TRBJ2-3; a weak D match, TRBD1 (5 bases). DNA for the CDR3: TGTGCCAGCAAGAATAAGGGGTTGGAAACAGATACGCAGTATTTT. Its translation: CASKNKGLETDTQYF.